The sequence of this T cell receptor beta chain was determined in a study of blood T cell repertoires in COVID-19. For the study at large: The United States, Italy and Spain supplied acute and convalescent COVID-19 samples. T cells, B-cell-depleted T cells, or PBMCs provided the cDNA or gDNA that served as material.

Method: immunoSEQ multiplex PCR; TCRdb's copy keeps in-frame clones and lacks some. The table includes about 15,000 clones, roughly 90% detected once. The specimen was peripheral blood. The source of this sequence is a human donor in a cohort sampled during active COVID-19.

CDR3 in amino acids: CASSQVGSPGTENEKLFF. CDR3 DNA sequence: TGCGCCAGCAGCCAAGTGGGGTCCCCCGGGACAGAGAATGAAAAACTGTTTTTT. The chain links TRBV4-3 to TRBJ1-4; 7 bases line up with TRBD1. V trimming: 1 base; J trimming: 5 bases; junction bases outside the gene matches: 13. The CDR3 is 18 amino acids. Germline V gene sequence: CDR1 LGHNA, CDR2 YSLEER.